This record covers a single T cell receptor beta chain. Each participant's cohort was designated according to participant-reported clinical history. Donors of Cohort 3 who recovered were those that had two negative PCRs, clearance, or symptom resolution. These data are taken from a study of blood T cell repertoires in COVID-19. Study at large: Whether acute or convalescent, the COVID-19 samples came from the United States, Italy and Spain. PBMCs, B-cell-depleted T cells, or T cells were the source of the cDNA or gDNA that made up the material.

Here immunoSEQ multiplex PCR was the method, and the copy in TCRdb shows in-frame clones only, minus some. The sample lists about 300,000 clones, around 86% seen once, with around 4.6% in the top ten. This clonotype originated in a man aged 30 to 45 who had recovered from COVID-19. Sequencing was done on a sample of PBMCs or T cells enriched from blood (not recorded which).

For the CDR3, the DNA is TGTGCCAGCAGTAAAACCGGGACAGGGGGCCGGGGCTACGAGCAGTACTTC. Translated, it gives CASSKTGTGGRGYEQYF. The chain recombines TRBV27 with TRBJ2-7, with TRBD1 identical over 12 bases. This CDR3 is built from 17 residues. Germline CDR1 reads MNHEY; CDR2 reads SMNVEV (reference sequence). J was trimmed by 3 bases and V by 5 bases; bases with no gene match: 11.